The 4 T cell receptor beta chains reported below all come from one sample, sequenced in a study of CD8+ T cells in alopecia areata. As to treatment: oral pan-JAK inhibitor, 5-10 mg twice daily. As the sequencing template, cDNA was produced by extracting RNA and reverse transcribing it. Here immunoSEQ multiplex PCR was the method, and the copy in TCRdb shows in-frame clones only, minus some. This sample has under 150,000 clones, with approximately 57% found just once. The sequenced sample was CD4+ T cells sorted from blood, obtained at week 4, from a patient treated with tofacitinib. These receptors came from a human donor with alopecia areata.

This clone was recorded many times. V gene TRBV19 combines with J gene TRBJ1-5, with 7 bases identical to TRBD1. Trimming took 6 bases from V and 8 from J; bases not matched to a gene: 4. This CDR3 is built from 12 residues. Per the germline V gene, CDR1 is LNHDA and CDR2 is SQIVND (reference sequence). The CDR3 bases are TGTGCCAGTAGCAACAGGGGTGAGCCCCAGCATTTT. Amino acids: CASSNRGEPQHF.

This clone was seen a few times. The V and J genes are TRBV7-2 and TRBJ2-3; 11 bases align to TRBD1. The germline CDR1 and CDR2 sequences are SGHTA and FQGNSA. This CDR3 has 17 residues. V shed 3 bases and J 1 base; nucleotides not matched to a gene: 6. The CDR3 DNA reads TGTGCCAGCAGCTTCATGAGGACAGGGGGCGGCACAGATACGCAGTATTTT. The encoded protein is CASSFMRTGGGTDTQYF.

The chain carries TRBV7-9 and TRBJ2-7, with D maybe TRBD2 (6 bases). Trimming took 5 bases from V and 3 from J, leaving 23 bases between them. The CDR3 length is 17 residues. Germline loops: CDR1 SEHNR, CDR2 FQNEAQ (reference sequence). The CDR3 loop is CASSPGGDPGIIYEQYF. The DNA for the CDR3 is TGTGCCAGCAGCCCCGGCGGGGACCCTGGGATTATCTACGAGCAGTACTTC. Filled out from reference TRBV7-9 and TRBJ2-7, the complete variable domain reads DTGVSQNPRHKITKRGQNVTFRCDPISEHNRLYWYRQTLGQGPEFLTYFQNEAQLEKSRLLSDRFSAERPKGSFSTLEIQRTEQGDSAMYLCASSPGGDPGIIYEQYFGPGTRLTVT.

The chain has TRBV9 and TRBJ2-7; 7 positions agree with TRBD1. The CDR3 is made up of 14 amino acids. V was pared by 3 bases and J by 3 bases, with 6 bases of the junction left unmatched. In germline, CDR1 is SGDLS, CDR2 YYNGEE. CDR3 protein: CASSEGTAGYEQYF. CDR3 DNA sequence: TGTGCCAGCAGCGAAGGGACAGCCGGCTACGAGCAGTACTTC. Full variable domain (remainder filled in from reference TRBV9 and TRBJ2-7): DSGVTQTPKHLITATGQRVTLRCSPRSGDLSVYWYQQSLDQGLQFLIQYYNGEERAKGNILERFSAQQFPDLHSELNLSSLELGDSALYFCASSEGTAGYEQYFGPGTRLTVT.